Below, 19 T cell receptor beta chains from the same sample are listed, as sequenced in a study of T cells in localized non-small cell lung cancer. Sequencing used immunoSEQ multiplex PCR; TCRdb keeps in-frame clones, though not all of them. This sample yields tens of thousands of clones, of which roughly 82% are seen a single time; around a sixth belongs to the top ten. The sequenced sample was peripheral blood, obtained before any cancer treatment. All receptors come from an older male donor with stage III squamous cell lung carcinoma.

The chain has TRBV29-1 and TRBJ2-1, with 16 bases that match TRBD2. The V segment lost 7 bases and the J segment 0 bases; nucleotides outside the gene matches: 6. CDR1 and CDR2 from the germline V gene are SQVTM and ANQGSEA. CDR3 length: 17 residues. The CDR3: CSGGTSGRASSYNEQFF. For the CDR3, the DNA is TGCAGCGGAGGGACTAGCGGGAGGGCCAGCTCCTACAATGAGCAGTTCTTC.

The chain has TRBV9 and TRBJ1-3; 8 nucleotides agree with TRBD1. The CDR3 length is 14 residues. Germline V lookup: CDR1 SGDLS, CDR2 YYNGEE. The junction had 2 bases not matched to a gene; V was cut back by 0 bases and J by 6 bases. CDR3 sequence reads: CASSVGQGANTIYF. The CDR3 DNA follows: TGTGCCAGCAGCGTAGGGCAGGGGGCAAACACCATATATTTT.

The chain recombines TRBV5-4 with TRBJ1-1; a weak D match, TRBD1 (5 bases). Germline assignment: CDR1 SGHNT and CDR2 YYREEE (reference sequence). Trimming removed 2 bases at V and 6 bases at J, with 14 bases between. This CDR3 is 14 amino acids long. The CDR3 region has the DNA TGTGCCAGCAGCTTACCGGGACTCCCTTCTGAAGCTTTCTTT. Residues: CASSLPGLPSEAFF.

The J gene is TRBJ2-1, the V gene TRBV5-8; D uncertain. V dropped 2 bases and J dropped 6 bases, with 3 bases sitting between them. CDR3 length: 11 amino acids. Germline V gene sequence: CDR1 SGHTS, CDR2 YDEGEE. The CDR3 spells CASSFRNEQFF. In nucleotides, the CDR3 is TGTGCCAGCAGCTTTCGCAATGAGCAGTTCTTC.

J is TRBJ1-4 and V is TRBV11-2; D is perhaps TRBD1 (5 bases). Deletions cut 6 bases from V and 2 bases from J, with 13 bases between. Germline CDR1 is SGHAT and CDR2 is FQNNGV. The CDR3 is made up of 15 amino acids. The CDR3 sequence is CASRRVGGTNEKLFF. The CDR3 DNA sequence: TGTGCCAGCAGACGGGTCGGGGGGACTAATGAAAAACTGTTTTTT.

V usage is TRBV7-9 and J usage is TRBJ1-6; no clear D. Germline CDR1 SEHNR, CDR2 FQNEAQ (reference sequence). CDR3 length: 12 residues. V dropped 3 bases and J dropped 8 bases, with 5 bases sitting between them. The DNA for the CDR3 is TGTGCCAGCAGCTTCTTGGATTCACCCCTCCACTTT. This encodes CASSFLDSPLHF.

The rearrangement uses TRBV9 and TRBJ2-3; the D gene is possibly TRBD2 (6 bases). The V end was cut by 2 bases, the J end by 5 bases, with 15 bases between. CDR1 SGDLS and CDR2 YYNGEE come from the germline V gene. The CDR3 runs to 15 residues. In DNA form, the CDR3 reads TGTGCCAGCAGCGTTAGGGCGGGGAGGCGAGATACGCAGTATTTT. This gives the protein CASSVRAGRRDTQYF.

The chain employs TRBV5-4 and TRBJ1-5; tentative D call: TRBD1 (5 bases). The germline gives CDR1 SGHNT, CDR2 YYREEE (reference sequence). Trimming removed 5 bases at V and 7 bases at J, with 13 bases between. The CDR3 sequence is 13 residues long. CDR3 sequence reads: CASSSGRGQPQHF. The CDR3 DNA reads as TGTGCCAGCAGTTCAGGACGGGGCCAGCCCCAGCATTTT.

The genes are TRBV19 and TRBJ2-1; D unresolved. Germline V gives CDR1 LNHDA, CDR2 SQIVND (reference sequence). The CDR3 runs to 15 residues. Trimming shortened V by 5 bases and J by 0 bases, and 11 bases separated the two germline ends. The chain's CDR3 is CASSPAASSYNEQFF. The DNA for the CDR3 is TGTGCCAGTAGTCCCGCTGCGAGCTCCTACAATGAGCAGTTCTTC.

The V gene is TRBV6-1, the J gene TRBJ2-7; tentatively, D is TRBD1 or TRBD2 (5 bases each). In germline, CDR1 is MNHNS, CDR2 SASEGT. V was cut by 0 bases and J by 2 bases, with 17 bases left in between. The CDR3 runs to 17 residues. The DNA of the CDR3 is TGTGCCAGCAGTGAAGCGGTCTTTGTAGGGACGGCCTACGAGCAGTACTTC. Protein product: CASSEAVFVGTAYEQYF.

The chain recombines TRBV19 with TRBJ2-2; D is ambiguous. The CDR3 consists of 15 residues. The V gene lost 3 bases and the J gene lost 2 bases, with 10 bases spanning the gap. Germline V lookup: CDR1 LNHDA, CDR2 SQIVND (reference sequence). CDR3 amino acids: CASSIRQANTGELFF. CDR3 coding DNA: TGTGCCAGTAGTATTCGGCAGGCCAACACCGGGGAGCTGTTTTTT.

This chain links TRBV10-1 with TRBJ2-7; 8 bases match TRBD1. Looked up from germline, CDR1 is WNHNN and CDR2 is SYGVQD (reference sequence). This CDR3 region has 14 residues. V lost 3 bases to trimming and J lost 5 bases; unmatched junction nucleotides: 6. The chain's CDR3 is CASSDADRGDEQYF. In DNA, the CDR3 is TGCGCCAGCAGTGATGCCGACAGGGGCGACGAGCAGTACTTC.

The chain couples TRBV11-3 to TRBJ2-3; D may match TRBD1 or TRBD2 (6 bases each). The length of the CDR3 is 16 residues. The V gene's germline CDR1 is SGHNT and CDR2 YENEEA. The V and J ends lost 0 bases and 3 bases respectively, with 13 bases between them. The CDR3 sequence is CASSLEGGSATDTQYF. The DNA for the CDR3 is TGTGCCAGCAGCTTAGAAGGGGGGAGTGCGACAGATACGCAGTATTTT.

The chain has TRBV19 and TRBJ2-5, with D perhaps matching TRBD2 (5 bases). Trimming pared 6 bases from V and 0 bases from J, leaving 20 bases between. Germline V gene sequence: CDR1 LNHDA, CDR2 SQIVND (reference sequence). This CDR3 comprises 17 residues. CDR3 loop: CASRPPLGRGDQETQYF. CDR3 bases: TGTGCCAGTAGGCCCCCCCTAGGGAGAGGCGACCAAGAGACCCAGTACTTC.

This chain joins TRBV30 and TRBJ2-1; no clear D. Germline CDR1 is GTSNPN and CDR2 is SVGIG (reference sequence). The CDR3 is made up of 13 amino acids. V dropped 1 base and J dropped 7 bases, with 11 bases sitting between them. DNA of the CDR3: TGTGCCTGGAGTGGTGGCATTGGTAATGAGCAGTTCTTC. This sequence encodes CAWSGGIGNEQFF.

This chain uses TRBV6-5 with TRBJ2-2; unclear D gene. The CDR3 has 14 residues. V lost 6 bases and J 0 bases, leaving 8 bases between the germline ends. Germline lookup yields CDR1 MNHEY and CDR2 SVGAGI. The CDR3 reads CASRSLSNTGELFF. The CDR3 DNA reads as TGTGCCAGCAGAAGTCTCTCGAACACCGGGGAGCTGTTTTTT.

V is TRBV27 and J is TRBJ2-5; D may be TRBD2 (5 bases). This CDR3 is 14 amino acids long. Deletions cut 2 bases from V and 7 bases from J, with 14 bases between. CDR1 is MNHEY and CDR2 is SMNVEV in the germline V gene (reference sequence). The CDR3 region has the DNA TGTGCCAGCAGTTTAAGGCCGGACTCAGGGACCCAGTACTTC. Protein product: CASSLRPDSGTQYF.

The V call is TRBV27, the J call TRBJ1-6; TRBD1 matches 8 bases. Germline values: CDR1 MNHEY, CDR2 SMNVEV (reference sequence). V was pared by 0 bases and J by 9 bases, with 4 bases of the junction left unmatched. This CDR3 comprises 15 residues. CDR3 residues: CASSLSGRGLSPLHF. CDR3 sequence (DNA): TGTGCCAGCAGTTTATCCGGCAGGGGGCTTTCACCCCTCCACTTT.

The J gene is TRBJ2-1, the V gene TRBV7-2, with D uncertain. Trimming removed 2 bases from V and 4 bases from J, with 9 bases in between. This CDR3 comprises 14 residues. From germline, CDR1 is SGHTA and CDR2 FQGNSA. The CDR3 DNA sequence: TGTGCCAGCAGCTTAACACCCGGATACAATGAGCAGTTCTTC. It codes for CASSLTPGYNEQFF.